This T cell receptor beta chain was identified during a study of blood T cell repertoires in COVID-19. Study details: COVID-19 samples from acute and convalescent phases originated in the United States, Italy and Spain. PBMCs, B-cell-depleted T cells, or T cells were the source of the cDNA or gDNA that made up the material.

Germline CDR1 reads SEHNR; CDR2 reads FQNEAQ (reference sequence). This CDR3 contains 12 residues. V shed 1 base and J shed 4 bases, with 4 bases lying between them. Original methodology: Estimates of nucleated cell counts were drawn from the amplification of reference gene primers. Here immunoSEQ multiplex PCR was the method, and the copy in TCRdb shows in-frame clones only, minus some. V and J calls and clone size are given by that table; D and trimming were obtained from the DNA. The sample shows about 240,000 clones, roughly 87% of them seen only once. The sequence derives from a man aged 55 to 69 who had recovered from COVID-19. The chain is built from TRBV7-9 and TRBJ1-2; no reliable D call. Sequencing was done on a sample of peripheral blood. DNA for the CDR3: TGTGCCAGCAGCTTAGTGAGCTATGGCTACACCTTC. It is translated as CASSLVSYGYTF.